This T cell receptor beta chain was recorded in a study of blood T cell repertoires in COVID-19. There are 14 residues in the CDR3. CDR1 and CDR2 from the germline V gene are KGHSH and LQKENI. With V trimmed by 4 bases and J by 2 bases, 1 base remained unmatched. Using immunoSEQ multiplex PCR, the repertoire was profiled, and TCRdb retains in-frame clones only, with some absent. Altogether under 250,000 clones are present, approximately 80% being singletons, with the ten largest covering 3% to 4%. This chain links TRBV18 with TRBJ1-5; 8 bases fit TRBD1. This TCR came from a woman between 55 and 75 years old who had recovered from COVID-19. Material: PBMCs or T cells enriched from blood (not recorded which). CDR3 nucleotide sequence: TGTGCCAGCTCACAGGGACAGGGCAATCAGCCCCAGCATTTT. Its protein product is CASSQGQGNQPQHF. Using reference TRBV18 and TRBJ1-5 for the parts outside the CDR3, the full variable domain is NAGVMQNPRHLVRRRGQEARLRCSPMKGHSHVYWYRQLPEEGLKFMVYLQKENIIDESGMPKERFSAEFPKEGPSILRIQQVVRGDSAAYFCASSQGQGNQPQHFGDGTRLSIL.